Below are 16 T cell receptor beta chains sequenced from a single sample in a study of T-cell reconstitution after alpha-beta-depleted transplantation in children. It was with unique molecular identifiers that the TCRbeta library was prepared. TCRdb re-analysed the PCR reads in MiXCR, keeping a single row per CDR3 protein. The sample gives over 200,000 distinct CDR3 sequences, around 9.6% of which show up once; approximately 6.2% is in the top ten. This specimen was PBMCs from the stem cell graft donor, taken from the stem cell graft. All receptors come from a human donor who donated a stem cell graft to a child with acute lymphoblastic leukemia.

Many counts were recorded for this clonotype. J is TRBJ1-4 and V is TRBV7-2, with D unclear. CDR1 SGHTA and CDR2 FQGNSA come from the germline V gene. The CDR3 consists of 16 residues. Trimming removed 4 bases at V and 0 bases at J, with 12 bases between. In DNA form, the CDR3 reads TGTGCCAGCAGCTCGATGGGGAGAGCAACTAATGAAAAACTGTTTTTT. This gives the protein CASSSMGRATNEKLFF.

This sequence joins TRBV3-1 and TRBJ1-3, with D possibly matching TRBD1 (5 bases). Trimming left V 5 bases short and J 4 bases short, with 15 bases between. This CDR3 comprises 15 residues. Germline-derived CDR1 and CDR2 are LGHDT and YNNKEL (reference sequence). CDR3 coding DNA: TGTGCCAGCAGCAACGGGGCAGGCCTAGGAAACACCATATATTTT. Amino acid sequence: CASSNGAGLGNTIYF.

This clonotype was counted a few times. The chain has TRBV5-1 and TRBJ2-2; TRBD1 aligns across 8 bases. The V gene's germline CDR1 is SGHRS and CDR2 YFSETQ. V was pared by 0 bases and J by 5 bases, with 12 bases of the junction left unmatched. CDR3 length: 18 residues. Here the CDR3 DNA reads TGCGCCAGCAGCTTGGTGCAGGGGGCGCAAGGAAAAACCGGGGAGCTGTTTTTT. Its protein is CASSLVQGAQGKTGELFF.

This clonotype was seen ten or more times. This chain joins TRBV11-2 and TRBJ2-1, with 7 bases lining up with TRBD2. Trimming took 3 bases from V and 8 from J; bases not matched to a gene: 10. The CDR3 spans 15 residues. The germline V gene has CDR1 SGHAT and CDR2 FQNNGV. CDR3 bases: TGTGCCAGCAGCTTGGTCTTGGAGACTAGCTATGAGCAGTTCTTC. Translated: CASSLVLETSYEQFF.

This clonotype was detected many times. V and J are TRBV14 and TRBJ1-1; 11 bases are shared with TRBD1. The CDR3 runs to 13 residues. Germline V gives CDR1 SGHDN, CDR2 FVKESK. Trimming cost V 6 bases and J 6 bases; bases outside gene matches: 3. The CDR3 here is CASRAGQGAEAFF. CDR3 nucleotides: TGTGCCAGCAGAGCGGGACAGGGGGCTGAAGCTTTCTTT.

The J gene is TRBJ1-4, the V gene TRBV15; D remains ambiguous. The CDR3 sequence is 16 residues long. With 0 bases removed from V and 4 bases from J, the gap between germline ends came to 12 bases. Germline values: CDR1 LNHNV, CDR2 YYDKDF (reference sequence). The CDR3 is CATSREFGRFNEKLFF. Written as DNA, the CDR3 is TGTGCCACCAGCAGAGAATTCGGCCGGTTTAATGAAAAACTGTTTTTT.

This clonotype was counted only a few times. The J gene is TRBJ2-3, the V gene TRBV20-1, with D perhaps matching TRBD1 or TRBD2 (5 bases each). This CDR3 is built from 15 residues. Germline lookup yields CDR1 DFQATT and CDR2 SNEGSKA (reference sequence). Trimming removed 5 bases from V and 3 bases from J, with 18 bases in between. The CDR3 reads CSAHLPEGQTDTQYF. CDR3 sequence (DNA): TGCAGTGCTCACCTTCCAGAGGGGCAGACAGATACGCAGTATTTT.

The chain combines TRBV7-9 with TRBJ2-5; no clear D. Germline CDR1 and CDR2: SEHNR and FQNEAQ (reference sequence). The length of the CDR3 is 16 residues. The V end lost 2 bases, the J end lost 5 bases, and 18 bases lay between the germline ends. CDR3 nucleotides: TGTGCCAGCAGCTTAAGTGGAAGAAGGGCGTTGGAGACCCAGTACTTC. Its protein product is CASSLSGRRALETQYF.

The CDR3 DNA sequence: TGTGCCAGCAGTTTACAATCTCAGGGGGGTCGGGAGACCCAGTACTTC. It codes for CASSLQSQGGRETQYF. The V gene is TRBV27, the J gene TRBJ2-5, with D perhaps TRBD1 (7 bases). Germline loops: CDR1 MNHEY, CDR2 SMNVEV (reference sequence). The CDR3 runs 16 residues. Trimming stripped 2 bases from V and 5 bases from J, with 18 bases between.

This clonotype was seen ten or more times. The genes are TRBV5-1 and TRBJ2-1; TRBD1 or TRBD2 may be the D gene (5 bases each). The CDR3 runs 14 residues. V was cut by 3 bases and J by 13 bases, with 20 bases left in between. CDR1 and CDR2 from the germline V gene are SGHRS and YFSETQ. CDR3 amino acids: CASSSTWDAFSQFF. In nucleotides, the CDR3 is TGCGCCAGCAGCTCGACCTGGGACGCCTTTTCACAGTTCTTC.

This clonotype was seen at least ten times. The chain couples TRBV20-1 to TRBJ1-2, with D possibly being TRBD1 (5 bases). The CDR3 spans 14 residues. In germline, CDR1 is DFQATT, CDR2 SNEGSKA (reference sequence). V was clipped by 4 bases and J by 0 bases, with 12 bases between them. CDR3 DNA: TGCAGTGCTACCCCCGGGACTTCTAACTATGGCTACACCTTC. This sequence encodes CSATPGTSNYGYTF.

There are many counts of this clonotype. J is TRBJ2-2 and V is TRBV5-1; 8 bases match TRBD2. CDR3 size: 15 residues. V was pared by 4 bases and J by 5 bases, with 7 bases of the junction left unmatched. Per germline, CDR1 SGHRS and CDR2 YFSETQ. The CDR3 spells CASSGSGARTGELFF. The DNA for the CDR3 is TGCGCCAGCAGCGGTAGCGGGGCGAGAACCGGGGAGCTGTTTTTT.

This clonotype was detected only a few times. Its ends do not fully match the called genes, so a read error is possible. The chain couples TRBV3-1 to TRBJ2-3; 9 bases map to TRBD2. The CDR3 runs 17 residues. CDR1 is LGHDT, CDR2 YNNKEL, per germline (reference sequence). The CDR3 region is CASCQDFASGGTDTQYF. Here the CDR3 DNA reads TGTGCCAGCTGCCAAGATTTCGCTAGCGGGGGCACAGATACGCAGTATTTT.

The V gene is TRBV3-1, the J gene TRBJ1-2; TRBD1 matches 7 bases. The V segment lost 4 bases and the J segment 6 bases; nucleotides outside the gene matches: 8. This CDR3 spans 14 amino acids. Germline CDR1 and CDR2: LGHDT and YNNKEL (reference sequence). In DNA form, the CDR3 reads TGTGCCAGCAGCCGGGTCGACAGGGATCATGGCTACACCTTC. Translation: CASSRVDRDHGYTF.

The CDR3 DNA reads TGCGCCAGCAGGCTACTAGCTGCGGTATGGTTCTTC. Amino acid sequence: CASRLLAAVWFF. This sequence joins TRBV10-1 and TRBJ2-1; D may be TRBD2 (6 bases). From germline, CDR1 is WNHNN and CDR2 SYGVQD (reference sequence). This CDR3 has 12 amino acids. V lost 6 bases, J lost 15 bases, and 18 bases lay in between.

Only a few counts were recorded for this clonotype. V and J are TRBV5-1 and TRBJ2-1; D possibly uses TRBD1 or TRBD2 (5 bases each). The CDR3 extends over 15 amino acids. Germline CDR1 SGHRS, CDR2 YFSETQ. Trimming pared 5 bases from V and 9 bases from J, leaving 21 bases between. Here the CDR3 reads CASRDGTRAWGEQFF. DNA of the CDR3: TGCGCCAGCAGGGACGGGACCCGCGCGTGGGGTGAGCAGTTCTTC.